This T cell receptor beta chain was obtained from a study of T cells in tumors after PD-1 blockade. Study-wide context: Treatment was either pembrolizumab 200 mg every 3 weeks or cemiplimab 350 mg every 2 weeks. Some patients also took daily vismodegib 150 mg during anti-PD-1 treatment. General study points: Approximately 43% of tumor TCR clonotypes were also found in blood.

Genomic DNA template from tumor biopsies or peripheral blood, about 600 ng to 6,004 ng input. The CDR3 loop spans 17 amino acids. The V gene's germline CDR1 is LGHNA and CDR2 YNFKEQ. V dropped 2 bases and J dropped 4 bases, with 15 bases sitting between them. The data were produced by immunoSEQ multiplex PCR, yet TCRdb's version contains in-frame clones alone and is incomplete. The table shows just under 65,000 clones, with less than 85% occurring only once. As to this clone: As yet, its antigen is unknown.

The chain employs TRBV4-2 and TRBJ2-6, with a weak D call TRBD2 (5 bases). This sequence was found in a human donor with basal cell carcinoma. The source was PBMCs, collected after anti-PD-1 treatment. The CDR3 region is CASSQSIASSGANVLTF. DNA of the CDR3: TGTGCCAGCAGCCAATCCATAGCGTCCTCGGGGGCCAACGTCCTGACTTTC.